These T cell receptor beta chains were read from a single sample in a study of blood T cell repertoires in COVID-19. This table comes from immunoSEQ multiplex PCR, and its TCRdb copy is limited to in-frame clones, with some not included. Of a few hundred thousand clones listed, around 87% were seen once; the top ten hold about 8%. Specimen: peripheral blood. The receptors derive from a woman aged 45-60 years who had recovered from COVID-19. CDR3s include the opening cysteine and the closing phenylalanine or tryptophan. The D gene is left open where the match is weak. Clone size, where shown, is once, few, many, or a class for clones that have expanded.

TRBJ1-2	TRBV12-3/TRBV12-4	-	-	TGTGCCAGCAGTCCGGACACCTACTATGGCTACACCTTC	CASSPDTYYGYTF
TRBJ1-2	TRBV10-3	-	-	TGTGCCATCAGTCACGGGGTTACGTATGGCTACACCTTC	CAISHGVTYGYTF
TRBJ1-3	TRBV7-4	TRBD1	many	TGTGCCAGCAGCTTGGGACAGGACGGAAACACCATATATTTT	CASSLGQDGNTIYF
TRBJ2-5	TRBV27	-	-	TGTGCCAGCAGTCCGCGCTCTAGTCAAGAGACCCAGTACTTC	CASSPRSSQETQYF
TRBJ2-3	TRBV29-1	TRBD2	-	TGCAGCGCGTTAGCGGGAGTGGATACGCAGTATTTT	CSALAGVDTQYF
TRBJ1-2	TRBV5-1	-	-	TGCGCCAGCAGCTTGGTTCCCTCCCCCGGCTACACCTTC	CASSLVPSPGYTF
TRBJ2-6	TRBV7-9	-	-	TGTGCTCTCCGAGGTGACTCTGGGGCCAACGTCCTGACTTTC	CALRGDSGANVLTF
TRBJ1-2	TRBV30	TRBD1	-	TGTGCCTGGAGTACTCGGACAGGGCGAGGCTACACCTTC	CAWSTRTGRGYTF
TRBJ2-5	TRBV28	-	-	TGTGCCAGCAGGACTCACAGGCTCGGCGTGCGGGAGACCCAGTACTTC	CASRTHRLGVRETQYF
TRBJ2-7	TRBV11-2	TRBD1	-	TGTGCCAGCAGCCCCCGGGTCCCGGGACAGGGGGTCCACGAGCAGTACTTC	CASSPRVPGQGVHEQYF
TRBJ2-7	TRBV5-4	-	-	TGTGCCAGCAGCTTCCAGGGGCGTAACGAGCAGTACTTC	CASSFQGRNEQYF
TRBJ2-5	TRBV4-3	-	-	TGCGCCAGCAGCCAAGATGTCGCAGAACAAGAGACCCAGTACTTC	CASSQDVAEQETQYF
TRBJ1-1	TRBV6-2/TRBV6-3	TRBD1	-	TGTGCCAGCAGTCACGGGACAGGGGAAGCTTTCTTT	CASSHGTGEAFF
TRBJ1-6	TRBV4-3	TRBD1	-	TGCGCCAGCAGCCAAGGGGACAGGGATAATTCACCCCTCCACTTT	CASSQGDRDNSPLHF
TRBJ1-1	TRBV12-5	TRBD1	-	TGTGCTAGTGGTTTGGGGACAGGGGTGGGGACTGAAGCTTTCTTT	CASGLGTGVGTEAFF
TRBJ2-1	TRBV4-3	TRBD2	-	TGCGCCAGCAGCCAGGGTTACGCGGGAGCCGGTTACAATGAGCAGTTCTTC	CASSQGYAGAGYNEQFF
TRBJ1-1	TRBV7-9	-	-	TGTGCCAGCAGTCTCACAGAGAACACTGAAGCTTTCTTT	CASSLTENTEAFF
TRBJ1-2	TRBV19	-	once	TGTGCCAGTCGAAATCCTGAGGAGGGCTACACCTTC	CASRNPEEGYTF
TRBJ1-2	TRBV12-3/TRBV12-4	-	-	TGTGCCAGCAGACCGCAGGGTGAGAATGGCTACACCTTC	CASRPQGENGYTF
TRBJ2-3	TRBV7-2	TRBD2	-	TGTGCCAGCAGCTTAGTATTTAGCGGGAGTTCATGGCCAGATACGCAGTATTTT	CASSLVFSGSSWPDTQYF
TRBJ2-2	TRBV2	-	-	TGTGCCAGCAGTCCAACAGGGATCTTCAACACCGGGGAGCTGTTTTTT	CASSPTGIFNTGELFF
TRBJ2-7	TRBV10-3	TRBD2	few	TGTGCCATCAGTCTGCTAGCGGGAGAGGGGTACGAGCAGTACTTC	CAISLLAGEGYEQYF
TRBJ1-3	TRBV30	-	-	TGTGCCTGGAGTGTAACCGGCAGAGGGAACACCATATATTTT	CAWSVTGRGNTIYF
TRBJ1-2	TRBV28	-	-	TGTGCCAGCAGTTTATCGCAGTATGGCTACACCTTC	CASSLSQYGYTF
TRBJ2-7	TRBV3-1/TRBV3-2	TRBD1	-	TGTGCCAGCAGCGACGTGGGACAGTACGAGCAGTACTTC	CASSDVGQYEQYF
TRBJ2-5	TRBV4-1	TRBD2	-	TGCGCCAGCAGCCAAGATCCGAGCGGGATTAGCGAGACCCAGTACTTC	CASSQDPSGISETQYF
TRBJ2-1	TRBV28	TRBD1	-	TGTGCCACCGACCCGGGACAGGGGATGGGTGAGCAGTTCTTC	CATDPGQGMGEQFF